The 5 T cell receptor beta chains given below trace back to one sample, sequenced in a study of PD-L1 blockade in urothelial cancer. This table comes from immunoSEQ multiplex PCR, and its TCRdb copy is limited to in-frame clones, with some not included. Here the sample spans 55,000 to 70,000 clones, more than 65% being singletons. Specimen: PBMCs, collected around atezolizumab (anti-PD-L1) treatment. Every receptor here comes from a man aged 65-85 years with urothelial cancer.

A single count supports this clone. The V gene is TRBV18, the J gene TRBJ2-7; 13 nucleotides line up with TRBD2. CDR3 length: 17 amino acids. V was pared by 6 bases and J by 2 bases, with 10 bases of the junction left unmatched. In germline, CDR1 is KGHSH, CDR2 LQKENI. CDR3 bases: TGTGCCAGCTCCCCAGGGCAGGGACTAGCGGGGACCTACGAGCAGTACTTC. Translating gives CASSPGQGLAGTYEQYF.

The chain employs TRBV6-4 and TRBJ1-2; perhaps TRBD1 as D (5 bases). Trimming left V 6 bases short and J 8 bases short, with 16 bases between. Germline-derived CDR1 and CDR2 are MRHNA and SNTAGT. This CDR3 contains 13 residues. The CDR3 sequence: CASSPGWPLGYTF. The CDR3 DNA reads TGTGCCAGCAGCCCAGGGTGGCCCCTAGGCTACACCTTC.

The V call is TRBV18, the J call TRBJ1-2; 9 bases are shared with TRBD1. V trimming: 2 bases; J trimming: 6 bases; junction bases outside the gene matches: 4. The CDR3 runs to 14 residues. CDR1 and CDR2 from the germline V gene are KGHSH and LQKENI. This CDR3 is CASSPGTGLDGYTF. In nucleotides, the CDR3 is TGTGCCAGCTCACCAGGGACAGGGTTGGATGGCTACACCTTC.

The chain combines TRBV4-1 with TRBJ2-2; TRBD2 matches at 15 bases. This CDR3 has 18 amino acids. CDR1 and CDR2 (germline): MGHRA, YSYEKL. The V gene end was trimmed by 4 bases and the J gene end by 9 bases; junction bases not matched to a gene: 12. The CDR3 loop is CASSRGLAGGPKSWELFF. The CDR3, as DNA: TGCGCCAGCAGCCGCGGACTAGCGGGAGGGCCGAAATCTTGGGAGCTGTTTTTT.

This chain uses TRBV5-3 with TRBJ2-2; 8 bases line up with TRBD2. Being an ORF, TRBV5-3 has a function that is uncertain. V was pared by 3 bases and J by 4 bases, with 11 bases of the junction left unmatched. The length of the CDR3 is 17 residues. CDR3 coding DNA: TGTGCCAGAAGCTCGCCGCTAGTTGCGGGAGGCACCGGGGAGCTGTTTTTT. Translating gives CARSSPLVAGGTGELFF.